Listed below are T cell receptor beta chains from one sample, sequenced in a study of neurological immune-mediated disorders. TCRdb called the 5' RACE reads again in MiXCR, with one record for every CDR3 protein. The sample records about 82,000 distinct CDR3 sequences, around 2.6% being singletons. The sequenced sample consisted of PBMCs. These receptors all stem from a woman younger than 45 with multiple sclerosis. Each CDR3 is given with its conserved first and last residue. Fields, in order: CDR3 DNA, CDR3 protein, D gene, V gene, clone size, J gene. The D gene is left open where the match is weak. The size of a clone is reported for some rows only, either as once, few or many, or as a class for expanded clones.

TGTGCCAGCAACATGCCCTACGAGCAGTACTTC,CASNMPYEQYF,NA,TRBV9,many,TRBJ2-7
TGTGCCAGCAGCCCCCCTGGGGTCTACGAGCAGTACTTC,CASSPPGVYEQYF,NA,TRBV6-2/TRBV6-3,many,TRBJ2-7
TGCAGTGTCCGACCTGGAACGCACACTGAAGCTTTCTTT,CSVRPGTHTEAFF,NA,TRBV20-1,many,TRBJ1-1
TGTGCCAGCAGCTTCCGGGACAGAGACTACAATGAGCAGTTCTTC,CASSFRDRDYNEQFF,TRBD1,TRBV7-2,many,TRBJ2-1
TGCAGTGCTACGAAAGGGAACACCGGGGAGCTGTTTTTT,CSATKGNTGELFF,NA,TRBV20-1,many,TRBJ2-2
TGTGACAGCAGTTACTCAGACACTGAAGCTTTCTTT,CDSSYSDTEAFF,NA,TRBV6-6,NA,TRBJ1-1
TGTGCCACCAGCAGGGGGGAAAGACAGGGACAGTACTTC,CATSRGERQGQYF,TRBD1,TRBV15,many,TRBJ2-7
TGTGCCACCCGATCCAGCGGGAGGGGGAACACCGGGGAGCTGTTTTTT,CATRSSGRGNTGELFF,TRBD2,TRBV27,many,TRBJ2-2
TGTGCCATCACCCAGAGCTCCTACAATGAGCAGTTCTTC,CAITQSSYNEQFF,NA,TRBV10-3,many,TRBJ2-1
TGCAGTGCTAGAGAGCCGGGAGGGTTCTCCTACGAGCAGTACTTC,CSAREPGGFSYEQYF,TRBD2,TRBV20-1,many,TRBJ2-7
TGTGCCAGCAGCCCACCTCTCGGGGATGAGCAGTTCTTC,CASSPPLGDEQFF,NA,TRBV9,few,TRBJ2-1
TGCAGCGTTCGAGACAGCTCTAATGAAAAACTGTTTTTT,CSVRDSSNEKLFF,NA,TRBV29-1,many,TRBJ1-4
TGCAGTGCTCGGACAGGGAATGGCTACACCTTC,CSARTGNGYTF,TRBD1,TRBV20-1,many,TRBJ1-2
TGCAGTGCCTCGGGACTAAACCTCTACAATGAGCAGTTCTTC,CSASGLNLYNEQFF,TRBD2,TRBV20-1,many,TRBJ2-1
TGTGCCAGCAGGAAAACAGGGGGCAACACTGAAGCTTTCTTT,CASRKTGGNTEAFF,TRBD1,TRBV6-6,many,TRBJ1-1
TGTGCCAGCAGCTTGGCTGCGGGAGGTGACAATGAGCAGTTCTTC,CASSLAAGGDNEQFF,TRBD2,TRBV5-6,many,TRBJ2-1
TGCGCCAGCAGCTACCGATACAGGGAAATCTACGAGCAGTACTTC,CASSYRYREIYEQYF,NA,TRBV5-1,many,TRBJ2-7
TGTGCCAGCAGCCAACCCGACAGCTATGGCTACACCTTC,CASSQPDSYGYTF,NA,TRBV5-5,many,TRBJ1-2
TGTGCCTGGAGCCACGGAGACACTAACTATGGCTACACCTTC,CAWSHGDTNYGYTF,NA,TRBV30,many,TRBJ1-2
TGTGCCAGCAGTTTAGCGGACAGGGTCTACGAGCAGTACTTC,CASSLADRVYEQYF,TRBD1,TRBV12-3/TRBV12-4,many,TRBJ2-7
TGCGCCAGCAGGCTGGACAGGCCGCGGGATTTCATGAACACTGAAGCTTTCTTT,CASRLDRPRDFMNTEAFF,TRBD1,TRBV5-1,many,TRBJ1-1
TGTGCCAGCAGCATCGACAGGGCGGATACTGAAGCTTTCTTT,CASSIDRADTEAFF,TRBD1,TRBV9,many,TRBJ1-1
TGTGCCAGCAGTTACTCTGGGACAGACTATGGCTACACCTTC,CASSYSGTDYGYTF,TRBD1,TRBV6-5,many,TRBJ1-2
TGTGCCAGCAGGGACTTCACCTACAATGAGCAGTTCTTC,CASRDFTYNEQFF,NA,TRBV2,NA,TRBJ2-1
TGTGCCAGCAGCCCCTTACGGCGGGATTTGGATGGCTACACCTTC,CASSPLRRDLDGYTF,NA,TRBV21-1,few,TRBJ1-2
TGTGCCAGCAGTTTAGCAGGAAACATTCAGTACTTC,CASSLAGNIQYF,NA,TRBV12-3/TRBV12-4,many,TRBJ2-4
TGTGCCAGCAGCCAAATATACGAGCAGTACTTC,CASSQIYEQYF,NA,TRBV7-2,many,TRBJ2-7
TGCGCCAGCAGCTTGGGCCAGGTTACCGGGGAGCTGTTTTTT,CASSLGQVTGELFF,NA,TRBV5-1,few,TRBJ2-2
TGTGCCAGCAGTCGCGTCCCCTTCAATGAGCAGTTCTTC,CASSRVPFNEQFF,NA,TRBV12-3/TRBV12-4,many,TRBJ2-1
TGCAGTGCTAGAGTCAGGGGATCGGACGAGCAGTACTTC,CSARVRGSDEQYF,NA,TRBV20-1,NA,TRBJ2-7
TGTGCCAGCAGCTACACCTCCTACGAGCAGTACTTC,CASSYTSYEQYF,NA,TRBV7-9,many,TRBJ2-7
TGTGCCAGCAGCTCGGGACAGGGCCACGAGCAGTACTTC,CASSSGQGHEQYF,TRBD1,TRBV7-2,many,TRBJ2-7
TGTGCCTTTAACAGGGGGTTTGAAAAACTGTTTTTT,CAFNRGFEKLFF,TRBD1,TRBV30,many,TRBJ1-4
TGCGCCAGCAGCCGAAAGGTTACCGGGGAGCTGTTTTTT,CASSRKVTGELFF,NA,TRBV4-3,many,TRBJ2-2
TGTGCCAGCAGTCCCCGGGGAGCAGCTCCTTACTTC,CASSPRGAAPYF,NA,TRBV6-5,many,TRBJ2-7
TGTGCCAGCAGTTACTCAGCGGAACCTCGGAAAGGGGGCTACACCTTC,CASSYSAEPRKGGYTF,NA,TRBV6-2/TRBV6-3,many,TRBJ1-2
TGCGCCAGCAGCTTGGGGCTTCAGCCCCATGAGCAGTTCTTC,CASSLGLQPHEQFF,NA,TRBV5-1,many,TRBJ2-1